This T cell receptor (beta chain) stems from a study of blood T cell repertoires in COVID-19. Assay used: immunoSEQ multiplex PCR; TCRdb lists only in-frame clones, some missing. The sample carries about 230,000 clones, 70% to 90% recorded once. The source of this sequence is a woman aged 18-29 years who had recovered from COVID-19. Sequencing used peripheral blood.

The CDR3 is CASSHGGLGYEQFF. CDR3 nucleotide sequence: TGTGCCAGCAGCCACGGGGGGCTGGGGTATGAGCAGTTCTTC. This chain connects TRBV16 to TRBJ2-1; TRBD2 is a possible D gene (7 bases). The V gene's germline CDR1 is KGHSY and CDR2 FQNENV. This CDR3 has 14 residues. V lost 3 bases to trimming and J lost 8 bases, with 14 bases between them.